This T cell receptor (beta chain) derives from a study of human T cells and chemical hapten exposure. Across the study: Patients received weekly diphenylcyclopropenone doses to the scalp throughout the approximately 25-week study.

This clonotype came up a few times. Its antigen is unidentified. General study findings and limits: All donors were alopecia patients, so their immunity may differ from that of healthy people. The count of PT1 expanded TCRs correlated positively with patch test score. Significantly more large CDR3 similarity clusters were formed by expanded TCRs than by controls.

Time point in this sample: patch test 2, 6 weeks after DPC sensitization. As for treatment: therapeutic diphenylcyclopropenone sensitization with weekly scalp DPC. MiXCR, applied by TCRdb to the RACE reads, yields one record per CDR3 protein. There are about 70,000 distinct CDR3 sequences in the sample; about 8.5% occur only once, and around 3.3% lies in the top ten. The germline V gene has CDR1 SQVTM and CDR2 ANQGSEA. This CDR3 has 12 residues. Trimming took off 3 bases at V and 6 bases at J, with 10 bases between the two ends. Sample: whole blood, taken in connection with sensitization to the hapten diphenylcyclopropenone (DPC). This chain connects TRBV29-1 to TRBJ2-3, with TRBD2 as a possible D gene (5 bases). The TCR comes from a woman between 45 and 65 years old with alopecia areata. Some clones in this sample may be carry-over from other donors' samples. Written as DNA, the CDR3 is TGCAGCGTTGAGGGGAGCGCGGATACGCAGTATTTT. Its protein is CSVEGSADTQYF.